The 3 T cell receptor beta chains presented below share a single source sample, sequenced in a study of CD8 T cells in Susac syndrome. RNA totalling about 0.45 to 1 ug underwent reverse transcription with random hexamers. TCRdb passed the immunoSEQ multiplex PCR reads through MiXCR, listing each CDR3 protein once. The sample lists about 180,000 distinct CDR3 sequences, around 94% occurring once. What was sequenced was CD4+ T cells from PBMCs. These receptors were obtained from a human donor with Susac syndrome.

The V gene is TRBV12-5, the J gene TRBJ1-3; perhaps TRBD1 as D (5 bases). Deletions cut 4 bases from V and 0 bases from J, with 10 bases between. CDR3 length equals 15 residues. CDR1 LGHNT and CDR2 FRNRAP come from the germline V gene. The DNA of the CDR3 is TGTGCTAGTGGTTCCTGGGACTACTCTGGAAACACCATATATTTT. Its translation is CASGSWDYSGNTIYF.

V gene TRBV29-1 combines with J gene TRBJ2-7; D may be TRBD1 (7 bases). V lost 1 base, J lost 2 bases, and 18 bases lay in between. The CDR3 spans 16 residues. Germline values: CDR1 SQVTM, CDR2 ANQGSEA. The CDR3 DNA reads as TGCAGCGTTGAAGGTAGAGGAGGGCAGGGGGCCTACGAGCAGTACTTC. It yields the protein CSVEGRGGQGAYEQYF.

This chain connects TRBV20-1 to TRBJ2-7, with TRBD1 identical over 8 bases. V shed 5 bases and J 6 bases; nucleotides not matched to a gene: 15. The CDR3 covers 15 residues. The germline V gene encodes CDR1 DFQATT and CDR2 SNEGSKA (reference sequence). CDR3 protein: CSASQSGTGSPEQYF. Written as DNA, the CDR3 is TGCAGTGCTTCGCAATCCGGGACAGGATCCCCCGAGCAGTACTTC.